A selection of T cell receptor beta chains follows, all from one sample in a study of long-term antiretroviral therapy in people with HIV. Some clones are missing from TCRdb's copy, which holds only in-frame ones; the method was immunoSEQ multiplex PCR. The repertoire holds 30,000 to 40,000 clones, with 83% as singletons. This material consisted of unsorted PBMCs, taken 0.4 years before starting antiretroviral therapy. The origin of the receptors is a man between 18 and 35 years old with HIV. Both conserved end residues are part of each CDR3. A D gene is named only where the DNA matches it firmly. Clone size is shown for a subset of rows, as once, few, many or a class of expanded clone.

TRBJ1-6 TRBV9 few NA TGTGCCAGCAGCCCCCGGACGGGTTATAATTCACCCCTCCACTTT CASSPRTGYNSPLHF
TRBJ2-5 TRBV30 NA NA TGTGCCTGGAGTACCGGGGCAGTACTCCAAGAGACCCAGTACTTC CAWSTGAVLQETQYF
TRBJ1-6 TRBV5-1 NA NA TGCGCCAGCAGCTTCCAGGGTGGAAATTCACCCCTCCACTTT CASSFQGGNSPLHF
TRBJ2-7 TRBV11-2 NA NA TGTGCCAGCAGCATACAGGGTTCTCCTTCCTACGAGCAGTACTTC CASSIQGSPSYEQYF
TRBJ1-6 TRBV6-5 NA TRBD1 TGTGCCAGCAGTTTCCGGACAGGGGCGACTGGCTCACCCCTCCACTTT CASSFRTGATGSPLHF
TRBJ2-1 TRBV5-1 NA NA TGCGCCAGCAGCTTGGTGAGGACCACCAATGAGCAGTTCTTC CASSLVRTTNEQFF
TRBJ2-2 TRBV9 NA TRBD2 TGTGCCAGCAGCGTAGTATCCGGGAGGGTAAACACCGGGGAGCTGTTTTTT CASSVVSGRVNTGELFF
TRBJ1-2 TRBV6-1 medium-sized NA TGTGCCAGCAGTGAAGGGGACTTCTATGGCTACACCTTC CASSEGDFYGYTF
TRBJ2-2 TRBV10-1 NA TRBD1 TGCGCCAGCAGTGATACAGGGGACACCGGGGAGCTGTTTTTT CASSDTGDTGELFF
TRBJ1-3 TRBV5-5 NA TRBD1 TGTGCCAGCAGCCAGTTGGAAGGGACAGCAATCTCTGGAAACACCATATATTTT CASSQLEGTAISGNTIYF
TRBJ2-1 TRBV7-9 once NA TGTGCCAGCAGCTTATTTTCAGGGAGGTCCTACAATGAGCAGTTCTTC CASSLFSGRSYNEQFF
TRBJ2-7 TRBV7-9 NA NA TGTGCCAGCAGCTTAGTCAACTACAGGGACCCCTACGAGCAGTACTTC CASSLVNYRDPYEQYF
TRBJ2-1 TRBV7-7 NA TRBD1 TGTGCTAGCAGCTTCGGGACAGGGAATGAGCAGTTCTTC CASSFGTGNEQFF
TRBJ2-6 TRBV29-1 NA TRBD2 TGCAGCGCGAAAGAGCTAGCGGCCTCCAACGTCCTGACTTTC CSAKELAASNVLTF
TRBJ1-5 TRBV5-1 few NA TGCGCCAGCAGCTTGGAAGTTTCGTACTTCCCTTTTGGGCCCCAGCATTTT CASSLEVSYFPFGPQHF
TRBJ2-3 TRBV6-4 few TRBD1 TGTGCCAGCAGTGACTCGACAGGGGGAGGCACAGATACGCAGTATTTT CASSDSTGGGTDTQYF
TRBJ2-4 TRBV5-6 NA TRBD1 TGTGCCAGCAGCGTCTCGGGACAGGGGGGAAACATTCAGTACTTC CASSVSGQGGNIQYF
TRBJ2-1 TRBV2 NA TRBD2 TGTGCCAGCAGTGATACTAGCGGGAGGGAAAGATTGGTAAATGAGCAGTTCTTC CASSDTSGRERLVNEQFF
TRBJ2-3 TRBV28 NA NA TGTGCCAGCAGTTCCCCGCAGGGGATTTTGGCTAGCGGATCCACAGATACGCAGTATTTT CASSSPQGILASGSTDTQYF
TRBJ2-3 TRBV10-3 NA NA TGTGCCATCAGAGGAGGGACGGATAGCACAGATACGCAGTATTTT CAIRGGTDSTDTQYF
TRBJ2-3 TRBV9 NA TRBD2 TGTGCCAGCAGCGGGGGGGGGACTAGCGGGACTCTGCAGTATTTT CASSGGGTSGTLQYF
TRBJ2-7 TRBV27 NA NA TGTGCCAGCAGTTTATCGGCCTACGGGGGAACGAACGAGCAGTACTTC CASSLSAYGGTNEQYF
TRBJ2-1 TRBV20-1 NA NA TGCAGTGCAACGGACTACAATGAGCAGTTCTTC CSATDYNEQFF
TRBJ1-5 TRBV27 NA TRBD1 TGTGCCAGCAGTTTTCGTGGACAGGGGGCAGGTCAGCCCCAGCATTTT CASSFRGQGAGQPQHF
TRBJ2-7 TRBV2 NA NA TGTGCCAGCACTCTGGGGGGGCAAGGCGAGCAGTACTTC CASTLGGQGEQYF
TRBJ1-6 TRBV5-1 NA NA TGCGCCAGCAGCTTGGCCATTCAATCTGGGACATCTTCACCCCTCCACTTT CASSLAIQSGTSSPLHF
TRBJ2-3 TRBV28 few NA TGTGCCAGCAGTTTGGGTGCGGCTAGCACAGATACGCAGTATTTT CASSLGAASTDTQYF
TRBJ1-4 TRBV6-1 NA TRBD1 TGTGCCAGCAGCGGACAGGGGTCAGTTGAAAAACTGTTTTTT CASSGQGSVEKLFF
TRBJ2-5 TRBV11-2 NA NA TGTGCCAGCAGCCGGGTGTGGGGGGGCAAGGAGACCCAGTACTTC CASSRVWGGKETQYF
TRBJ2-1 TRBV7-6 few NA TGTGCCAGCAGCTTAACGTATAAGGGGGATGAGCAGTTCTTC CASSLTYKGDEQFF
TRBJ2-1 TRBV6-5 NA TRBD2 TGTGCCAGCAGTTCTCTAGCGGGAGGGTCTATCGATGAGCAGTTCTTC CASSSLAGGSIDEQFF
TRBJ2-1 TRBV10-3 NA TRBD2 TGTGCCACCGGGACTAGCGGGACCTACAATGAGCAGTTCTTC CATGTSGTYNEQFF
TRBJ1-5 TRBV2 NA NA TGTGCCAGCAGTGGGCCTAACAATAATCAGCCCCAGCATTTT CASSGPNNNQPQHF
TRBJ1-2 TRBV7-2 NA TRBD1 TGTGCCAGCAGTCTATGGACAGGGGGCAGAGGCTACACCTTC CASSLWTGGRGYTF
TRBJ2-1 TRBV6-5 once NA TGTGCCAGCAGCCCACGACGAGAGGGCTACAATGAGCAGTTCTTC CASSPRREGYNEQFF
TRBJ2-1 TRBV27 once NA TGTGCCAGCAGTTTTGGGGGACCTTCCTACAATGAGCAGTTCTTC CASSFGGPSYNEQFF
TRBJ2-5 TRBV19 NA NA TGTGCCAGTAAACCTTCCGTGGGGGGCGGGGAGACCCAGTACTTC CASKPSVGGGETQYF
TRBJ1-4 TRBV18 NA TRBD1 TGTGCCAGCTCACCACGAGGGACAGGGGGCGATGAAAAACTGTTTTTT CASSPRGTGGDEKLFF
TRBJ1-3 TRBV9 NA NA TGTGCCAGCAGCGTAGCTGATGATGGGAACACCATATATTTT CASSVADDGNTIYF
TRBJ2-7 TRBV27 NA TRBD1 TGTGCCAGCAGTTTTCTGGGACAGTTCCACGAGCAGTACTTC CASSFLGQFHEQYF
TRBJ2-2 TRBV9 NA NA TGTGCCAGCAGCGTAGAGGTGGGAGTATTGGGGGAGCTGTTTTTT CASSVEVGVLGELFF
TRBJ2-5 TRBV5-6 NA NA TGTGCCAGCAGTAGGATGGTAGGGGGGGAGACCCAGTACTTC CASSRMVGGETQYF
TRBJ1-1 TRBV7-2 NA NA TGTGCCAGCAGCTTAGGACAGATGAACACTGAAGCTTTCTTT CASSLGQMNTEAFF
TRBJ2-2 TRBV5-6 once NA TGTGCCAGCAGCCTGAACTGGGGCGGGGAGCTGTTTTTT CASSLNWGGELFF
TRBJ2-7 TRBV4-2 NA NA TGTGCCAGCAGCCAAGGTGGGGCGGAACTTTCCTACGAGCAGTACTTC CASSQGGAELSYEQYF
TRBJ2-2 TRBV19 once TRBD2 TGTGCCAGTAGTATAGTTCGGGCTAGCGGGGAGTACACCGGGGAGCTGTTTTTT CASSIVRASGEYTGELFF
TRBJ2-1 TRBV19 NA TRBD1 TGTGCCAGTAGAACGGACAGGGGGCTTAATGAGCAGTTCTTC CASRTDRGLNEQFF
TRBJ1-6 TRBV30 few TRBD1 TGTGCCTGGAGTAGGAGACAGGGGCATTCACCCCTCCACTTT CAWSRRQGHSPLHF
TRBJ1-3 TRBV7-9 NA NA TGTGCCAGTGCCCCGAGGCAGACCTACTCTGGAAACACCATATATTTT CASAPRQTYSGNTIYF
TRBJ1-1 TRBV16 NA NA TGTGCCAGCAGCCAATTAGGAGGGGCTGGGACTGAAGCTTTCTTT CASSQLGGAGTEAFF
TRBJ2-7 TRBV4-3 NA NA TGCGCCAGCAGCCAAGGTCACGGGGACGGCTACGAGCAGTACTTC CASSQGHGDGYEQYF